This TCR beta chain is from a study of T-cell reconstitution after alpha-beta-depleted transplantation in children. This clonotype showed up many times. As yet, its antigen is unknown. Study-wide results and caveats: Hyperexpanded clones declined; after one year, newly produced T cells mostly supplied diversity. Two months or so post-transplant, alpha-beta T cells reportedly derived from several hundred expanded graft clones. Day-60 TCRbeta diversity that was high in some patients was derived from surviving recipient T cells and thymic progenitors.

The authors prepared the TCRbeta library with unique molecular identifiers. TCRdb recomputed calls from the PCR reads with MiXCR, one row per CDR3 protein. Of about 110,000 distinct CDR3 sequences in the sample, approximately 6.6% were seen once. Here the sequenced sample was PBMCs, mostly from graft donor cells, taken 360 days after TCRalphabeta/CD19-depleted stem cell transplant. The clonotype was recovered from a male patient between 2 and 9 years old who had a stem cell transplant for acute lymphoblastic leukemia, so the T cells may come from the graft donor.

This CDR3 reads CSVRDRGQHEQYF. The CDR3 DNA follows: TGCAGCGTCAGGGACAGGGGCCAGCACGAGCAGTACTTC. The chain joins TRBV29-1 to TRBJ2-7; 10 bases fit TRBD1. J gave up 5 bases and V 6 bases, and 7 bases lay outside the gene matches. The germline CDR1 and CDR2 sequences are SQVTM and ANQGSEA. There are 13 residues in the CDR3.